Included here is one T cell receptor (beta chain) sequence, with context. Its matching antigen is unknown. A second PCR, run for about 6 to 12 cycles, used a sample-barcoded 5' primer plus a J-beta primer mix. The study obtained at least 2.5 million CDR3-containing paired-end reads from every sample. TCRdb reprocessed the 5' RACE reads via MiXCR and lists one record per CDR3 protein. The top ten clones hold roughly 3.9% of a sample with 550,000 to 800,000 distinct CDR3 sequences, under 25% of them seen once. The CDR3 is 17 amino acids. CDR1 is MGHRA and CDR2 is YSYEKL in the germline V gene. The sample belongs to a study of blood T cells in healthy people across ages. The study's findings and limits: The study found more naive CD4+ cells and higher diversity in long-lived than aged donors. Per million T cells, TCR beta diversity dropped about linearly as age rose. A strong correlation was found between TCR beta diversity and the percentage of naive T cells.

The sample comprised blood. The clonotype originates from a man in his 70s in good health. The V call is TRBV4-1, the J call TRBJ2-5, with TRBD1 matching 9 bases. The tail of the sequence fits TRBJ2-1 better, so the J call may be wrong. The DNA of the CDR3 is TGCGCCAGCAGCCAGAAGGGCACCGGGACAGGGATGAATGAGCAGTTCTTC. It yields the protein CASSQKGTGTGMNEQFF.